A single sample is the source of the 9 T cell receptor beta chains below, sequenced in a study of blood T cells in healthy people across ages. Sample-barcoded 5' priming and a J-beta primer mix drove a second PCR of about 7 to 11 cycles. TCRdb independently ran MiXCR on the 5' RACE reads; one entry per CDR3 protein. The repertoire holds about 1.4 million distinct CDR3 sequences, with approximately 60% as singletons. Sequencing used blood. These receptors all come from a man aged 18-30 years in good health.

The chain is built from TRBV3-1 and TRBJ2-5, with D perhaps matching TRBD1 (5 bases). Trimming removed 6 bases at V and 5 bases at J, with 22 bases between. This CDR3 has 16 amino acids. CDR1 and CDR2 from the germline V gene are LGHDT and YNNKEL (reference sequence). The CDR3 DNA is TGTGCCAGCAGTCGGACATCTTCGGCTCCGGGTGAGACCCAGTACTTC. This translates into CASSRTSSAPGETQYF.

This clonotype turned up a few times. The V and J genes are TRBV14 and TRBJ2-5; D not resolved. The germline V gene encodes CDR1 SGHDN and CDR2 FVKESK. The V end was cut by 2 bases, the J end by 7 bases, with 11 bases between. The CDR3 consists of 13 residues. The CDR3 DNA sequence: TGTGCCAGCAGCCAACTCCAGGATGGGACCCAGTACTTC. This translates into CASSQLQDGTQYF.

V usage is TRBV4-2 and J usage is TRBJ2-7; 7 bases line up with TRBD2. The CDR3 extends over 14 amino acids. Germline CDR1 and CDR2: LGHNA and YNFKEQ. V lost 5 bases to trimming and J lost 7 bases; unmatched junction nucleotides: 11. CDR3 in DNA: TGTGCCAGCAGCTACGATGCGGGAGCTGGGGAGCAGTACTTC. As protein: CASSYDAGAGEQYF.

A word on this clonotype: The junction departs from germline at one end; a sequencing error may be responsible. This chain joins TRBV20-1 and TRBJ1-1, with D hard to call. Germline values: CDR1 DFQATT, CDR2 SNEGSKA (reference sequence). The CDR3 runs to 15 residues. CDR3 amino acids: CSTRDLGPRSTEAFF. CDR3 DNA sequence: TGCAGTACTAGAGATTTGGGCCCCCGGAGCACTGAAGCTTTCTTT.

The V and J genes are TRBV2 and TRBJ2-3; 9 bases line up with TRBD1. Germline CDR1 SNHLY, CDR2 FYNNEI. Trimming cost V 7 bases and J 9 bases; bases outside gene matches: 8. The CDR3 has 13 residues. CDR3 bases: TGTGCCAGCACCCCTACAGGGGGCGCGACGCAGTATTTT. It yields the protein CASTPTGGATQYF. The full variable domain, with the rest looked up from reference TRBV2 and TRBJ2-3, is EPEVTQTPSHQVTQMGQEVILRCVPISNHLYFYWYRQILGQKVEFLVSFYNNEISEKSEIFDDQFSVERPDGSNFTLKIRSTKLEDSAMYFCASTPTGGATQYFGPGTRLTVL.

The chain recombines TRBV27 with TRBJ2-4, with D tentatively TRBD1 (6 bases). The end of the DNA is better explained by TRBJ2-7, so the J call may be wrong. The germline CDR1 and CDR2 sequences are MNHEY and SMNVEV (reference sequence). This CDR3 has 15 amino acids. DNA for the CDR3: TGTGCCAGCAGACCGGCCGCAGGGGCGATCAACGAGCAGTACTTC. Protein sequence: CASRPAAGAINEQYF.

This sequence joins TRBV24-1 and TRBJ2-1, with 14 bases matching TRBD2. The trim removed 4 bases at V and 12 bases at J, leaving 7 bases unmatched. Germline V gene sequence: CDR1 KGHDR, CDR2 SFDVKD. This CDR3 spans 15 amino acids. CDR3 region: CATSEGTSGSLVQFF. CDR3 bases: TGTGCCACCAGTGAGGGGACTAGCGGGAGTTTGGTGCAGTTCTTC.

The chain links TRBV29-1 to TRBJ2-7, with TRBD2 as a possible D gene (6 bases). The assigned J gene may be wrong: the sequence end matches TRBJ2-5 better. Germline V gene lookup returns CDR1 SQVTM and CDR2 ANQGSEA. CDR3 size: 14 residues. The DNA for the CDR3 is TGCAGCGTTGTGGGGGTCGGGGGAGGAGAGACCCAGTACTTC. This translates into CSVVGVGGGETQYF.

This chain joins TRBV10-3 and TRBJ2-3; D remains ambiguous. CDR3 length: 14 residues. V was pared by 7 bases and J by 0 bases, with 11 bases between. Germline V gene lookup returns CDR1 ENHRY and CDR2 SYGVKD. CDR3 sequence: CAITVGPSTDTQYF. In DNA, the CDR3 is TGTGCCATCACAGTTGGACCTAGCACAGATACGCAGTATTTT.